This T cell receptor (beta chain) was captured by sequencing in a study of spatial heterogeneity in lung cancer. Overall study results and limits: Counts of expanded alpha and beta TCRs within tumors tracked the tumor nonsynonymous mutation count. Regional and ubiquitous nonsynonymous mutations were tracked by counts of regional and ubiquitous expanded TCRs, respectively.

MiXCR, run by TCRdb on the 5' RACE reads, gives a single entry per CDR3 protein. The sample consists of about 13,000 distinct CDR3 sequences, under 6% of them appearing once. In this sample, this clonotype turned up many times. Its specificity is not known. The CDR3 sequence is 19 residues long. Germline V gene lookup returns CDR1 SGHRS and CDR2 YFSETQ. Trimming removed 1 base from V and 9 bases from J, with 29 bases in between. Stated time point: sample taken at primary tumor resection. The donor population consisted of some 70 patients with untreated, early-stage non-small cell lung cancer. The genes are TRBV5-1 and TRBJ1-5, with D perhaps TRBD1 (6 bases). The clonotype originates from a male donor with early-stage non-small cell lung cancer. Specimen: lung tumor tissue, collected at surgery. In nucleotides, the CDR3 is TGCGCCAGCAGCTTGATGCCGGGCATGGGCGGTGAGGGGGACCGGCCCCAGCATTTT. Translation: CASSLMPGMGGEGDRPQHF.